This T cell receptor beta chain was found in a study of cytotoxic CD8 clonotypes in ibrutinib-treated CLL. Clones were read by immunoSEQ multiplex PCR, and TCRdb kept only the in-frame ones, dropping some. The sample carries hundreds of thousands of clones, around three quarters recorded once. Trimming stripped 0 bases from V and 1 base from J, with 16 bases between. The germline gives CDR1 MNHEY, CDR2 SMNVEV (reference sequence). The CDR3 contains 17 residues. The rearrangement links TRBV27 to TRBJ2-7, with D maybe TRBD2 (6 bases). The TCR originated in a human donor with chronic lymphocytic leukemia. Here the sequenced sample was PBMCs, taken after 24 months of ibrutinib treatment. CDR3: CASSLSILAGRSYEQYF. The CDR3 DNA follows: TGTGCCAGCAGTTTATCGATCTTGGCGGGACGGTCCTACGAGCAGTACTTC.